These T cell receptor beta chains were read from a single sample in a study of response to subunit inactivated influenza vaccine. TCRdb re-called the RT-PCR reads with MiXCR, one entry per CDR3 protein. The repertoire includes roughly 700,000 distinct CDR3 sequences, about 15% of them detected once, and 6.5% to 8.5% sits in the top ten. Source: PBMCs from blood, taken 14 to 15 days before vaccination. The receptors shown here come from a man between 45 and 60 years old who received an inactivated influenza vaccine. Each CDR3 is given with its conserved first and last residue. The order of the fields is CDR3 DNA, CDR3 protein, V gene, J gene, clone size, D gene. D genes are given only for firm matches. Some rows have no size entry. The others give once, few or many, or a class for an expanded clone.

TGCGCCAGCAGCTTGGAGGACAGGAGAGGTGAAGCTTTCTTT	CASSLEDRRGEAFF	TRBV5-1	TRBJ1-1	NA	TRBD1
TGTGCCAGCAGAGGATATTCACTGGCTGGCTACACCTTC	CASRGYSLAGYTF	TRBV14	TRBJ1-2	few	NA
TGCGCCAGCAGCCAAGATTTAGGTGATAACTATGGCTACACCTTC	CASSQDLGDNYGYTF	TRBV4-3	TRBJ1-2	NA	NA
TGTGCCAGCAGTGAAGGGTTTAGCTCAGGTGAGCAGTTCTTC	CASSEGFSSGEQFF	TRBV2	TRBJ2-1	NA	NA
TGCGCCAGCAAACTATCCTCAGGGGTATATACTGAAGCTTTCTTT	CASKLSSGVYTEAFF	TRBV5-1	TRBJ1-1	many	NA
TGTGCCAGCAGTCCCGGGACGGGGAAGACCCAGTACTTC	CASSPGTGKTQYF	TRBV12-3/TRBV12-4	TRBJ2-5	few	NA
TGTGCCAGCAGCTTATGGGGAAAGGGGAGTGGCTATGGCTACACCTTC	CASSLWGKGSGYGYTF	TRBV7-2	TRBJ1-2	NA	NA
TGCGCCAGCAGCTCCTTAGGAGAGTACGAGCAGTACTTC	CASSSLGEYEQYF	TRBV5-1	TRBJ2-7	many	NA
TGCAGTTACCGACAGGGGGTTGTCAGCACTGAAGCTTTCTTT	CSYRQGVVSTEAFF	TRBV20-1	TRBJ1-1	many	TRBD1
TGTGCCAGCGGACCGGCGGGGTACAATGAGCAGTTCTTC	CASGPAGYNEQFF	TRBV2	TRBJ2-1	many	NA
TGTGCCAGCAGTGGATCCCTGACTAGCGGGGGCCACTACGAGCAGTACTTC	CASSGSLTSGGHYEQYF	TRBV25-1	TRBJ2-7	few	TRBD2
TGCGCCAGCAGTGATGACCTTTCGAACACTGAAGCTTTCTTT	CASSDDLSNTEAFF	TRBV10-2	TRBJ1-1	many	NA